This T cell receptor (beta chain) was observed in a study of blood T cell repertoires in COVID-19. Germline V lookup: CDR1 MDHEN, CDR2 SYDVKM. This CDR3 spans 15 amino acids. J lost 4 bases, V lost 3 bases, and 4 bases had no gene match. Original data processing: Estimation of nucleated cell counts relied on the amplification of reference gene primers. Repertoires were generated with immunoSEQ multiplex PCR, while TCRdb's copy carries only in-frame clones and drops some. V and J calls and clone size are copied from that table; D and trimming were computed from the DNA. Of about 180,000 clones in the sample, around 80% were seen once. Seattle participants joined during active infection and were tracked over time.

The genes are TRBV28 and TRBJ2-4, with 9 nucleotides matching TRBD1. Sequencing input: peripheral blood. The sequence derives from a woman older than 75 with COVID-19, enrolled during active disease. The CDR3 DNA sequence: TGTGCCAGCAGTTTCTTAGGACAGGGGAAAAACATTCAGTACTTC. Its translation: CASSFLGQGKNIQYF.